Below, 15 T cell receptor beta chains from the same sample are listed, as sequenced in a study of technical replicates of blood from a few donors (TCRdb year 2017). The protocol used for the library was the immunoSEQ multiplex PCR assay. TCRdb holds this immuneACCESS table with in-frame rearrangements only. Some clones are missing; in checked studies, unresolved V genes explain under half, and the rest has no known cause. This sample lists 65,000 to 75,000 clones; around 85% were detected once. Roughly 5% of the sample lies in the top ten. The sequencing sample was made of PBMCs. The receptors shown here come from a human donor in good health. Some clones in this sample may be carry-over from other donors' samples.

The chain has TRBV2 and TRBJ2-2, with D maybe TRBD1 (6 bases). Per germline, CDR1 SNHLY and CDR2 FYNNEI. The CDR3 totals 14 residues. V was cut by 2 bases and J by 6 bases, with 10 bases left in between. The CDR3 sequence is CASSELGAPGELFF. DNA of the CDR3: TGTGCCAGCAGTGAACTGGGGGCCCCCGGGGAGCTGTTTTTT. Full variable domain (outside the CDR3, taken from reference TRBV2 and TRBJ2-2): EPEVTQTPSHQVTQMGQEVILRCVPISNHLYFYWYRQILGQKVEFLVSFYNNEISEKSEIFDDQFSVERPDGSNFTLKIRSTKLEDSAMYFCASSELGAPGELFFGEGSRLTVL.

The V gene is TRBV19, the J gene TRBJ1-1, with 7 bases that match TRBD1. The CDR3 sequence is 13 residues long. Germline values: CDR1 LNHDA, CDR2 SQIVND (reference sequence). The V segment lost 10 bases and the J segment 1 base; nucleotides outside the gene matches: 6. The CDR3 loop reads CATGDRSNTEAFF. The CDR3 nucleotides are TGTGCCACAGGGGACAGATCGAACACTGAAGCTTTCTTT.

CDR3 region: CASSPRTSGFEQYF. In nucleotides, the CDR3 is TGTGCCAGCAGCCCGCGGACTAGCGGGTTCGAGCAGTACTTC. This chain connects TRBV5-4 to TRBJ2-7; 11 bases align to TRBD2. The V segment lost 4 bases and the J segment 6 bases; nucleotides outside the gene matches: 6. CDR1 SGHNT and CDR2 YYREEE come from the germline V gene (reference sequence). The CDR3 length is 14 residues. The full variable domain, its missing parts supplied by reference TRBV5-4 and TRBJ2-7, is ETGVTQSPTHLIKTRGQQVTLRCSSQSGHNTVSWYQQALGQGPQFIFQYYREEENGRGNFPPRFSGLQFPNYSSELNVNALELDDSALYLCASSPRTSGFEQYFGPGTRLTVT.

V and J are TRBV5-6 and TRBJ1-2; D possibly corresponds to TRBD1 (6 bases). This CDR3 comprises 15 residues. Trimming removed 0 bases from V and 5 bases from J, with 14 bases in between. Germline V CDR1 and CDR2: SGHDT, YYEEEE. The DNA of the CDR3 is TGTGCCAGCAGCTTGGCCCTACAGGGCGGGTATGGCTACACCTTC. Its protein product is CASSLALQGGYGYTF.

This rearrangement joins TRBV6-6 to TRBJ2-1; D is unclear. Trimming pared 6 bases from V and 6 bases from J, leaving 18 bases between. Per the germline V gene, CDR1 is MNHNY and CDR2 is SVGAGI (reference sequence). This CDR3 spans 15 amino acids. The CDR3 reads CASSNGSPQVNEQFF. For the CDR3, the DNA is TGTGCCAGCAGCAACGGTAGTCCCCAAGTCAATGAGCAGTTCTTC.

The rearrangement links TRBV1 to TRBJ2-1; the listed D gene, TRBD2, was not tested against the DNA. TRBV1 is classified as a pseudogene. The CDR3 totals 19 residues. CDR3 amino acids: CTSSQPPSTSGRTYNEQFF. In nucleotides, the CDR3 is TGCACCAGCAGCCAACCACCCTCGACTAGCGGACGTACCTACAATGAGCAGTTCTTC.

The chain employs TRBV15 and TRBJ1-2; D is possibly TRBD1 (5 bases). Trimming stripped 1 base from V and 8 bases from J, with 14 bases between. Per germline, CDR1 LNHNV and CDR2 YYDKDF (reference sequence). The CDR3 consists of 14 residues. CDR3 DNA: TGTGCCACCAGCAGAGGAGACAGACCGGAGGGCTACACCTTC. It yields the protein CATSRGDRPEGYTF.

The V gene is TRBV4-2, the J gene TRBJ2-7, with TRBD1 matching 8 bases. V gave up 0 bases and J gave up 7 bases; unmatched junction bases: 11. CDR1 and CDR2 from the germline V gene are LGHNA and YNFKEQ. This CDR3 is built from 16 residues. The CDR3 is CASSQDWQGAVREQYF. As DNA, the CDR3 is TGTGCCAGCAGCCAAGATTGGCAGGGGGCTGTAAGAGAGCAGTACTTC.

The V and J genes are TRBV19 and TRBJ2-3; maybe TRBD1 (5 bases). Germline assignment: CDR1 LNHDA and CDR2 SQIVND (reference sequence). The V end was cut by 1 base, the J end by 0 bases, with 5 bases between. CDR3 length equals 14 residues. Here the CDR3 reads CASSIGQSTDTQYF. CDR3 DNA sequence: TGTGCCAGTAGTATAGGACAGAGCACAGATACGCAGTATTTT.

The rearrangement joins TRBV30 to TRBJ2-5; 7 bases fit TRBD2. The germline V gene has CDR1 GTSNPN and CDR2 SVGIG (reference sequence). The trim removed 2 bases at V and 4 bases at J, leaving 4 bases unmatched. The CDR3 sequence is 13 residues long. The CDR3 sequence: CAWSLIAGETQYF. CDR3 nucleotides: TGTGCCTGGAGTTTAATAGCGGGAGAGACCCAGTACTTC. Looking up the rest from reference TRBV30 and TRBJ2-5 gives the full variable domain: SQTIHQWPATLVQPVGSPLSLECTVEGTSNPNLYWYRQAAGRGLQLLFYSVGIGQISSEVPQNLSASRPQDRQFILSSKKLLLSDSGFYLCAWSLIAGETQYFGPGTRLLVL.

The V and J genes are TRBV19 and TRBJ1-1; TRBD1 matches 8 bases. CDR1 and CDR2 from the germline V gene are LNHDA and SQIVND (reference sequence). Losses at the gene ends were 2 bases for V and 1 base for J; bases not matched to a gene: 3. This CDR3 has 15 residues. The CDR3 bases are TGTGCCAGTAGTATATTAGGACAGGGGAACACTGAAGCTTTCTTT. This sequence encodes CASSILGQGNTEAFF.

The chain couples TRBV4-3 to TRBJ2-2, with 8 positions matching TRBD2. CDR1 is LGHNA, CDR2 YSLEER, per germline. J gave up 7 bases and V 4 bases, and 8 bases lay outside the gene matches. The CDR3 spans 15 residues. CDR3 nucleotide sequence: TGCGCCAGCAGCCCCAGAAAAGCGGGGGACGGGGAGCTGTTTTTT. Residues: CASSPRKAGDGELFF.

Of note for this clone: Additional DNA sequences in this sample encode the identical CDR3. This chain joins TRBV7-9 and TRBJ1-1; D gene ambiguous. The V gene lost 3 bases and the J gene lost 0 bases, with 8 bases spanning the gap. Germline lookup yields CDR1 SEHNR and CDR2 FQNEAQ (reference sequence). The CDR3 extends over 14 amino acids. The chain's CDR3 is CASSFSGLNTEAFF. The CDR3 coding sequence is TGTGCCAGCAGCTTTTCGGGTTTGAACACTGAAGCTTTCTTT.

This clone is a singleton in its sample. The CDR3 loop reads CASGHRADYGYTF. The CDR3 nucleotides read TGTGCCAGCGGCCACAGGGCTGACTATGGCTACACCTTC. V is TRBV7-9 and J is TRBJ1-2; D perhaps matches TRBD1 (6 bases). Germline V lookup: CDR1 SEHNR, CDR2 FQNEAQ (reference sequence). The CDR3 loop spans 13 amino acids. V lost 8 bases to trimming and J lost 3 bases, with 13 bases between them.

The chain couples TRBV5-1 to TRBJ2-5, with a tentative D call TRBD1 (6 bases). The CDR3 contains 14 residues. Trimming pared 0 bases from V and 2 bases from J, leaving 8 bases between. Germline V CDR1 and CDR2: SGHRS, YFSETQ. The CDR3 spells CASSLGQDQETQYF. The CDR3 coding sequence is TGCGCCAGCAGCTTGGGACAGGATCAAGAGACCCAGTACTTC.